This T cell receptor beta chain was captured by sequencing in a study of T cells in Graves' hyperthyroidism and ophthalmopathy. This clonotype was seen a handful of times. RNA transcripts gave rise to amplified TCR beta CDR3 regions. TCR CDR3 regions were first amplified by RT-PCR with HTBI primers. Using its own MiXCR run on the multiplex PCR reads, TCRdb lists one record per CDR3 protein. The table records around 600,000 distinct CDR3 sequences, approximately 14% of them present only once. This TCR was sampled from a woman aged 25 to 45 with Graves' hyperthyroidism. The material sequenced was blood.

The CDR3 DNA is TGTGCCAGCAGTTTGGGCAGGGTGTTGACCGGGGAGCTGTTTTTT. Residues: CASSLGRVLTGELFF. The chain recombines TRBV27 with TRBJ2-2; the D gene is possibly TRBD1 (5 bases). There are 15 residues in the CDR3. The V gene lost 3 bases and the J gene lost 5 bases, with 13 bases spanning the gap. Germline CDR1 and CDR2: MNHEY and SMNVEV (reference sequence).